In this sample, the clone carrying this TCR beta chain turned up many times. Germline V lookup: CDR1 LGHNA, CDR2 YSLEER. After removal of 1 base from V and 7 bases from J, the junction contained 13 bases not matched to a gene. The length of the CDR3 is 18 residues. This entry belongs to a study of identical twins. Template switching (which added a universal primer site) was used, and cDNA carried unique molecular identifiers. TCRdb called the 5' RACE reads again in MiXCR, with one record for every CDR3 protein. The table has roughly 200,000 distinct CDR3 sequences, around 8% seen once. The same data also contributed to another study, on yellow fever vaccine responses in identical twins.

This receptor was identified in a woman aged 18-30 years in good health. Source material: memory (CD45RO+) T cells sorted from blood. This chain joins TRBV4-3 and TRBJ2-1, with TRBD2 matching 10 bases. The CDR3 is CASSQVFVEAGGRNEQFF. DNA for the CDR3: TGCGCCAGCAGCCAAGTTTTTGTGGAAGCGGGAGGGAGGAATGAGCAGTTCTTC.